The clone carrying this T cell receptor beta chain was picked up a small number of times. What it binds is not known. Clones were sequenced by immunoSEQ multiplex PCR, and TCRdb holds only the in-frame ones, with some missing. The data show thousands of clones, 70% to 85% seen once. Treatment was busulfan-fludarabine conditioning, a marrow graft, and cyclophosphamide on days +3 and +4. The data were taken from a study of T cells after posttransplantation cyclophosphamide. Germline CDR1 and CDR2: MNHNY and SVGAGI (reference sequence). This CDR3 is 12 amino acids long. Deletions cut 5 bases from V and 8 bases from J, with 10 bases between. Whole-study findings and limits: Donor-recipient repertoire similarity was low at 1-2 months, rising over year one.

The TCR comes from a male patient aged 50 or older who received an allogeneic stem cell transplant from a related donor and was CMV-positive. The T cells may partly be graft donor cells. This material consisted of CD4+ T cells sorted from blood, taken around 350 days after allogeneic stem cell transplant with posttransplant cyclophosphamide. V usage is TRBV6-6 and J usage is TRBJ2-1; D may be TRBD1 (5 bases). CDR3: CASSTRVDEQFF. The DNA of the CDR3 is TGTGCCAGCAGTACCAGGGTCGATGAGCAGTTCTTC.